The T cell receptor (beta chain) under discussion was sequenced for a study of identical twins. This clonotype was observed a handful of times. CDR1 and CDR2 from the germline V gene are MRHNA and SNTAGT. The CDR3 is made up of 13 amino acids. With 4 bases removed from V and 5 bases from J, the gap between germline ends came to 9 bases. One entry per CDR3 protein, called by TCRdb with MiXCR from the 5' RACE reads. The sample records around 250,000 distinct CDR3 sequences, about 8% being singletons. These sequences were also reported in another study, on yellow fever vaccine responses in identical twins.

Sequencing input: CD8+ T cells sorted from blood. The rearrangement joins TRBV6-4 to TRBJ2-1; D is unclear. This sequence originates from a young woman in good health. The CDR3 DNA sequence: TGTGCCAGCAGTGTATCGGAGAACAATGAGCAGTTCTTC. It specifies CASSVSENNEQFF.